A selection of T cell receptor beta chains follows, all from one sample in a study of CD8 T cells in ankylosing spondylitis. TCRdb re-derived calls from the 5' RACE reads in MiXCR, one entry per CDR3 protein. The table includes some 33,000 distinct CDR3 sequences, approximately 14% detected once. The sequenced sample consisted of blood. Receptors were obtained from a male donor with ankylosing spondylitis or in good health (not recorded which). CDR3s include the opening cysteine and the closing phenylalanine or tryptophan. D genes are given only for firm matches. The size entry is marked missing in some rows and otherwise reads once, few, many or a size class.

v_call: TRBV5-1; d_call: -; clone_size: few; j_call: TRBJ2-3; cdr3_aa: CASSFAGFTDTQYF; cdr3_nt: TGCGCCAGCAGCTTCGCGGGCTTCACAGATACGCAGTATTTT
v_call: TRBV3-1; d_call: TRBD2; clone_size: few; j_call: TRBJ2-1; cdr3_aa: CASSPVLAGLGGQFF; cdr3_nt: TGTGCCAGCAGCCCGGTACTAGCGGGCCTGGGGGGGCAGTTCTTC
v_call: TRBV28; d_call: -; clone_size: -; j_call: TRBJ2-4; cdr3_aa: CASSFGVQTLNIQYF; cdr3_nt: TGTGCCAGCAGTTTCGGCGTACAGACCTTGAACATTCAGTACTTC
v_call: TRBV7-8; d_call: -; clone_size: few; j_call: TRBJ1-1; cdr3_aa: CASSLAGGYTEAFF; cdr3_nt: TGTGCCAGCAGCTTAGCGGGGGGGTACACTGAAGCTTTCTTT
v_call: TRBV4-3; d_call: -; clone_size: -; j_call: TRBJ2-3; cdr3_aa: CASSQENRIGDTQYF; cdr3_nt: TGCGCCAGCAGCCAAGAAAACAGGATAGGGGATACGCAGTATTTT
v_call: TRBV29-1; d_call: TRBD1; clone_size: few; j_call: TRBJ2-7; cdr3_aa: CSVQQGSEQYF; cdr3_nt: TGCAGCGTCCAACAGGGGAGCGAGCAGTACTTC
v_call: TRBV5-1; d_call: -; clone_size: few; j_call: TRBJ2-2; cdr3_aa: CASSLGTSQGELFF; cdr3_nt: TGCGCCAGCAGCTTGGGAACTTCACAAGGGGAGCTGTTTTTT
v_call: TRBV27; d_call: TRBD2; clone_size: few; j_call: TRBJ2-7; cdr3_aa: CASSLSLAGVYEQYF; cdr3_nt: TGTGCCAGCAGTTTATCACTAGCGGGAGTATACGAGCAGTACTTC
v_call: TRBV10-3; d_call: -; clone_size: -; j_call: TRBJ2-2; cdr3_aa: CAIRLGNTGELFF; cdr3_nt: TGTGCCATCCGGCTGGGGAACACCGGGGAGCTGTTTTTT
v_call: TRBV5-1; d_call: -; clone_size: few; j_call: TRBJ1-1; cdr3_aa: CASRPDAGGTEAFF; cdr3_nt: TGCGCCAGCAGACCAGACGCAGGAGGCACTGAAGCTTTCTTT
v_call: TRBV28; d_call: -; clone_size: few; j_call: TRBJ1-3; cdr3_aa: CASSRRGGGNTIYF; cdr3_nt: TGTGCCAGCAGTCGTCGGGGGGGTGGAAACACCATATATTTT
v_call: TRBV13; d_call: -; clone_size: -; j_call: TRBJ2-1; cdr3_aa: CASSGGPGAIGNEQFF; cdr3_nt: TGTGCCAGCAGCGGGGGACCCGGGGCTATAGGGAATGAGCAGTTCTTC
v_call: TRBV12-3/TRBV12-4; d_call: -; clone_size: -; j_call: TRBJ2-3; cdr3_aa: CASSLFLRPGDTQYF; cdr3_nt: TGTGCCAGCAGTTTATTTTTACGGCCCGGAGATACGCAGTATTTT
v_call: TRBV6-1; d_call: -; clone_size: few; j_call: TRBJ2-2; cdr3_aa: CASTEGTQVTGELFF; cdr3_nt: TGTGCCAGCACTGAGGGGACACAAGTCACCGGGGAGCTGTTTTTT
v_call: TRBV6-2/TRBV6-3; d_call: -; clone_size: few; j_call: TRBJ2-7; cdr3_aa: CASQLRDRLTRSSYEQYF; cdr3_nt: TGTGCCAGCCAACTCCGGGACCGACTGACCAGAAGCTCCTACGAGCAGTACTTC
v_call: TRBV12-3/TRBV12-4; d_call: TRBD2; clone_size: few; j_call: TRBJ2-1; cdr3_aa: CASSLAGGPQWNEQFF; cdr3_nt: TGTGCCAGCAGCTTAGCGGGAGGGCCGCAGTGGAATGAGCAGTTCTTC
v_call: TRBV20-1; d_call: TRBD2; clone_size: few; j_call: TRBJ2-7; cdr3_aa: CSARDPIVGGPSNEQYF; cdr3_nt: TGCAGTGCTAGAGATCCCATAGTGGGAGGGCCTTCCAACGAGCAGTACTTC
v_call: TRBV7-2; d_call: -; clone_size: -; j_call: TRBJ1-1; cdr3_aa: CASSLRPGPRRDTEAFF; cdr3_nt: TGTGCCAGCAGCTTGAGACCGGGACCGAGGAGGGACACTGAAGCTTTCTTT
v_call: TRBV7-3; d_call: TRBD2; clone_size: few; j_call: TRBJ2-1; cdr3_aa: CASSATSGSVNEQFF; cdr3_nt: TGTGCCAGCAGCGCGACTAGCGGGAGTGTCAATGAGCAGTTCTTC
v_call: TRBV4-1; d_call: -; clone_size: few; j_call: TRBJ2-5; cdr3_aa: CASSQTPPPIQETQYF; cdr3_nt: TGCGCCAGCAGCCAAACCCCACCCCCCATCCAAGAGACCCAGTACTTC
v_call: TRBV5-6; d_call: -; clone_size: -; j_call: TRBJ1-6; cdr3_aa: CASSLWGLRNSPLHF; cdr3_nt: TGTGCCAGCAGCTTGTGGGGGCTGAGGAATTCACCCCTCCACTTT
v_call: TRBV4-3; d_call: TRBD2; clone_size: few; j_call: TRBJ2-3; cdr3_aa: CASSQRELAGGSYF; cdr3_nt: TGCGCCAGCAGCCAGCGAGAACTAGCGGGGGGGTCGTATTTT
v_call: TRBV20-1; d_call: -; clone_size: once; j_call: TRBJ2-5; cdr3_aa: CSAGDTQNSETQYF; cdr3_nt: TGCAGTGCTGGGGACACCCAGAACAGTGAGACCCAGTACTTC
v_call: TRBV27; d_call: -; clone_size: many; j_call: TRBJ2-2; cdr3_aa: CASNQGTGELFF; cdr3_nt: TGTGCCAGCAATCAGGGCACCGGGGAGCTGTTTTTT
v_call: TRBV7-3; d_call: TRBD2; clone_size: few; j_call: TRBJ2-1; cdr3_aa: CASSYTSGDEQFF; cdr3_nt: TGTGCCAGCAGCTATACTAGCGGGGATGAGCAGTTCTTC
v_call: TRBV12-3/TRBV12-4; d_call: TRBD2; clone_size: few; j_call: TRBJ2-3; cdr3_aa: CASSLATSGDTQYF; cdr3_nt: TGTGCCAGCAGTTTAGCGACTAGCGGAGATACGCAGTATTTT
v_call: TRBV7-2; d_call: TRBD1; clone_size: -; j_call: TRBJ2-7; cdr3_aa: CASRIDRDYEQYF; cdr3_nt: TGTGCCAGCAGGATAGACAGGGACTACGAGCAGTACTTC
v_call: TRBV7-2; d_call: TRBD2; clone_size: -; j_call: TRBJ2-2; cdr3_aa: CASSLIREGTGELFF; cdr3_nt: TGTGCCAGCAGCTTAATCAGGGAGGGGACCGGGGAGCTGTTTTTT
v_call: TRBV9; d_call: -; clone_size: few; j_call: TRBJ2-3; cdr3_aa: CASSVGAGPQDTQYF; cdr3_nt: TGTGCCAGCAGCGTAGGGGCGGGACCCCAGGATACGCAGTATTTT
v_call: TRBV6-1; d_call: -; clone_size: few; j_call: TRBJ1-5; cdr3_aa: CASSEAPWGWSQPQHF; cdr3_nt: TGTGCCAGCAGTGAAGCGCCTTGGGGCTGGAGTCAGCCCCAGCATTTT
v_call: TRBV9; d_call: -; clone_size: -; j_call: TRBJ2-1; cdr3_aa: CASSVAQAGEQFF; cdr3_nt: TGTGCCAGCAGCGTAGCCCAGGCGGGTGAGCAGTTCTTC
v_call: TRBV6-2/TRBV6-3; d_call: -; clone_size: -; j_call: TRBJ1-1; cdr3_aa: CASSYLDWGTEAFF; cdr3_nt: TGTGCCAGCAGTTACCTCGATTGGGGCACTGAAGCTTTCTTT
v_call: TRBV20-1; d_call: -; clone_size: -; j_call: TRBJ2-2; cdr3_aa: CSARRTENTGELFF; cdr3_nt: TGCAGTGCTAGAAGGACAGAGAACACCGGGGAGCTGTTTTTT
v_call: TRBV4-3; d_call: -; clone_size: -; j_call: TRBJ2-3; cdr3_aa: CASSPGYGEPDTQYF; cdr3_nt: TGCGCCAGCAGCCCGGGTTATGGGGAGCCAGATACGCAGTATTTT
v_call: TRBV5-1; d_call: TRBD1; clone_size: -; j_call: TRBJ1-2; cdr3_aa: CASTQTGGRGYGYTF; cdr3_nt: TGCGCCAGCACTCAAACAGGGGGACGCGGCTATGGCTACACCTTC
v_call: TRBV12-3/TRBV12-4; d_call: -; clone_size: -; j_call: TRBJ2-2; cdr3_aa: CASSAQVAATGELFF; cdr3_nt: TGTGCCAGCAGTGCCCAGGTAGCGGCGACCGGGGAGCTGTTTTTT